This T cell receptor beta chain appears in the sequencing data of a study of OX40 agonist ivuxolimab in advanced cancers. Study in general: All patients had ivuxolimab intravenously every 2 weeks at 0.01 to 10 mg/kg. Study results and caveats: Researchers report that CD8+ T cells had, on average, more expanded clones than CD4+.

Produced via immunoSEQ multiplex PCR; TCRdb's table is partial and in-frame only. Of 60,000 to 75,000 clones in the sample, 70% to 90% are singletons; the top ten hold roughly 5%. Comment on this clone: Antigen: not known.

Germline values: CDR1 SNHLY, CDR2 FYNNEI. The CDR3 runs 14 residues. V was trimmed by 6 bases and J by 3 bases, leaving 14 bases between them. This receptor was obtained from an adult with an advanced solid tumor such as melanoma, head and neck, liver or kidney cancer. V is TRBV2 and J is TRBJ1-2, with a tentative D call TRBD1 (5 bases). The sequenced sample was CD4+ or CD8+ T cells sorted from blood, obtained in a trial of the OX40 agonist ivuxolimab. The CDR3 nucleotides are TGTGCCAGCAGCCGACGAGCCAGGGACTATGGCTACACCTTC. Amino acid sequence: CASSRRARDYGYTF.